This T cell receptor (beta chain) was sequenced for a study of T cells in Graves' hyperthyroidism and ophthalmopathy. Study-wide findings and caveats: In the blood, most expanded thyroid clonotypes above 0.001 appeared as well.

Amplification of TCR beta CDR3 regions was performed using RNA transcripts as template. During a first-round RT-PCR of the TCR CDR3, the HTBI primer set was used. TCRdb analysed the multiplex PCR reads with MiXCR anew, one entry per CDR3 protein. The sample shows hundreds of thousands of distinct CDR3 sequences, around 14% of them seen only once. Germline V lookup: CDR1 MNHNS, CDR2 SASEGT. This CDR3 comprises 15 residues. Germline trimming cut 2 bases from V and 5 bases from J; bases unmatched to any gene: 4. Concerning this clonotype itself: Antigen: not known.

Sequenced material: blood. The source of this sequence is a woman in her 30s with Graves' hyperthyroidism. The genes are TRBV6-1 and TRBJ2-5; 11 bases align to TRBD2. CDR3 in DNA: TGTGCCAGCAGTGAATATGCTAGCGGGAGGGAGACCCAGTACTTC. Translated: CASSEYASGRETQYF.